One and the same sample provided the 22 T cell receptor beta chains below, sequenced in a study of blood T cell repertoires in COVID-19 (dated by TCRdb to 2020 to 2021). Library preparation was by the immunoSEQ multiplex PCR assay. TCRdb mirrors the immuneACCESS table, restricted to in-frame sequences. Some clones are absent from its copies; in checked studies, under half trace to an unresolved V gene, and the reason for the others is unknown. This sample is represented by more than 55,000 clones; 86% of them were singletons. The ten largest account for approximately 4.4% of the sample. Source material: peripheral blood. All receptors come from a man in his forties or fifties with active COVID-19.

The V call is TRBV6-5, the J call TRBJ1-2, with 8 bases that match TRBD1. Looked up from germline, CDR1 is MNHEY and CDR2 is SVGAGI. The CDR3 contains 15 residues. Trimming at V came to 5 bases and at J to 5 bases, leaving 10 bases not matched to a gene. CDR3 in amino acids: CASSTTGQGTYGYTF. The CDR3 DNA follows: TGTGCCAGCAGTACGACCGGACAGGGCACATATGGCTACACCTTC.

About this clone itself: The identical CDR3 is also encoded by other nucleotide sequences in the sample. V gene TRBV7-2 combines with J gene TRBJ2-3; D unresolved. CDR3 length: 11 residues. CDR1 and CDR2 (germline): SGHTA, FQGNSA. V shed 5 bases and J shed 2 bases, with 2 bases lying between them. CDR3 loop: CASSLTDTQYF. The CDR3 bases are TGTGCCAGCAGCCTCACAGATACGCAGTATTTT.

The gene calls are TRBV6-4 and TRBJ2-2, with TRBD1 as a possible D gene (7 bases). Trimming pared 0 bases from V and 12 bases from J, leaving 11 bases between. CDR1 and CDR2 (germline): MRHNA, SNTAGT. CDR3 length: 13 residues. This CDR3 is CASSDSEGAQLFF. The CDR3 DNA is TGTGCCAGCAGTGACTCGGAGGGGGCCCAGCTGTTTTTT.

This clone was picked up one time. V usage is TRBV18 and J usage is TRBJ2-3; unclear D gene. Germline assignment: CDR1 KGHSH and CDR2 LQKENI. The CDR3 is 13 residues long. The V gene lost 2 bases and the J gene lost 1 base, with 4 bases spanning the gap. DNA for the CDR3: TGTGCCAGCTCACCAATCGGCACAGATACGCAGTATTTT. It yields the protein CASSPIGTDTQYF.

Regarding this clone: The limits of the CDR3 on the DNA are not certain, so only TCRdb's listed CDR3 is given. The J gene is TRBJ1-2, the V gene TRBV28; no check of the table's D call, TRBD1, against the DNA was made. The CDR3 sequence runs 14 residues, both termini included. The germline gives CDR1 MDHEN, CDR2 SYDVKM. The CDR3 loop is CASSSSGQGYGYTF.

In nucleotides, the CDR3 is TGCGCCAGCAGCTTTGGCGGATCCTACGAGCAGTACTTC. Its translation: CASSFGGSYEQYF. This chain joins TRBV5-1 and TRBJ2-7; D unclear. V was pared by 2 bases and J by 1 base, with 7 bases between. CDR3 length: 13 amino acids. CDR1 is SGHRS and CDR2 is YFSETQ in the germline V gene.

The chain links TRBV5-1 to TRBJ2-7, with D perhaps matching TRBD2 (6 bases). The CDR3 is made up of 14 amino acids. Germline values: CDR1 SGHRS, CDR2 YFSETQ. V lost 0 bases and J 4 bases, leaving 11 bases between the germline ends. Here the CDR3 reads CASSLDGRMYEQYF. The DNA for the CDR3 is TGCGCCAGCAGCTTGGACGGGAGAATGTACGAGCAGTACTTC.

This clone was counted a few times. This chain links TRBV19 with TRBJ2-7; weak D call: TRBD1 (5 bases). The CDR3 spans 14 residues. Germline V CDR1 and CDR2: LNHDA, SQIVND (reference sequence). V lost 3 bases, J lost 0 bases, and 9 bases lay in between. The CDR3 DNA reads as TGTGCCAGTAGTATGGCAGGGATCTCCTACGAGCAGTACTTC. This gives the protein CASSMAGISYEQYF.

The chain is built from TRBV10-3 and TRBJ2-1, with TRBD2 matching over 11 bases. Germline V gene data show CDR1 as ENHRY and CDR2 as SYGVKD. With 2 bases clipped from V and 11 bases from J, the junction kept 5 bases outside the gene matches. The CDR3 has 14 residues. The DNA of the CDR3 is TGTGCCATCAGTGAGACTAGCGGGAGCCCTAAGCAGTTCTTC. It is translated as CAISETSGSPKQFF.

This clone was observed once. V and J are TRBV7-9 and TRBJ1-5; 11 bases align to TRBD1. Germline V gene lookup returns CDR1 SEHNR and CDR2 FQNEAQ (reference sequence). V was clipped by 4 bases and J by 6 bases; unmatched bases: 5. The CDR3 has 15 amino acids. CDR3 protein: CASSSDRGLSQPQHF. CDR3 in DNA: TGTGCCAGCAGCTCGGACAGGGGGCTGAGTCAGCCCCAGCATTTT.

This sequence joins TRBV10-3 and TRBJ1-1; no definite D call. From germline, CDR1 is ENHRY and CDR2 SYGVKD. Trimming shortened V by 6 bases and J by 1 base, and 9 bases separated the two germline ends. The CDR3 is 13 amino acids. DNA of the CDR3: TGTGCCATCAGCGCCGGGGAGAACACTGAAGCTTTCTTT. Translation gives CAISAGENTEAFF.

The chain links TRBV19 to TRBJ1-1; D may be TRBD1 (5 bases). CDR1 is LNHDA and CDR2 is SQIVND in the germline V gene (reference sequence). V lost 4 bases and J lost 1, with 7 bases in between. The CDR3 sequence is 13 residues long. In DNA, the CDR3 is TGTGCCAGTAGTACGACAGCGAACACTGAAGCTTTCTTT. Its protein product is CASSTTANTEAFF.

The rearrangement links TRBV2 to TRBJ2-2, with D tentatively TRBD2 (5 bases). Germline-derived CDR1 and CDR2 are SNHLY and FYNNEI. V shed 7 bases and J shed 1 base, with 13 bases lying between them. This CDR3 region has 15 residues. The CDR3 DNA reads TGTGCCAGCACCCTCGGACTGCTGAACACCGGGGAGCTGTTTTTT. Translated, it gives CASTLGLLNTGELFF.

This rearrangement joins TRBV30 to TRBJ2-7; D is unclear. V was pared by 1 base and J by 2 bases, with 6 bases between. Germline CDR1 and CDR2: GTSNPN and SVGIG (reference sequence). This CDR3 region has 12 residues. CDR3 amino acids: CAWSGSPYEQYF. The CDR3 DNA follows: TGTGCCTGGAGTGGGAGCCCCTACGAGCAGTACTTC.

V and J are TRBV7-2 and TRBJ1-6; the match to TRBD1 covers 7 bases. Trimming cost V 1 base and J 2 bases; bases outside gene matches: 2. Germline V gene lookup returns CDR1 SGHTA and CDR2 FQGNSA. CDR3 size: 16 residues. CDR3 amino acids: CASSLEGQAYNSPLHF. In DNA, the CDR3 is TGTGCCAGCAGCTTAGAAGGACAGGCCTATAATTCACCCCTCCACTTT.

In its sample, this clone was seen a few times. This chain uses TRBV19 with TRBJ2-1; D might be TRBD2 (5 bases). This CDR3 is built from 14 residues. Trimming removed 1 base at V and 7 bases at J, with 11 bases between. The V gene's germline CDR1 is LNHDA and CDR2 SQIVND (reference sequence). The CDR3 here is CASSIVSGGNEQFF. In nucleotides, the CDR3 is TGTGCCAGTAGTATAGTGTCTGGAGGTAATGAGCAGTTCTTC.

CDR3 residues: CASSPWGGLTDTQYF. The CDR3 DNA reads TGTGCCAGCAGTCCGTGGGGGGGGCTCACAGATACGCAGTATTTT. The chain uses TRBV2 and TRBJ2-3, with a tentative D call TRBD2 (7 bases). The V gene's germline CDR1 is SNHLY and CDR2 FYNNEI. The V and J ends lost 5 bases and 2 bases respectively, with 14 bases between them. The CDR3 extends over 15 amino acids.

The CDR3 bases are TGTGCCAGCAGCATCCACCCGACAGGGTCCGGGGCCAACGTCCTGACTTTC. Protein: CASSIHPTGSGANVLTF. The chain has TRBV11-2 and TRBJ2-6, with 7 bases that match TRBD1. The CDR3 is made up of 17 amino acids. Germline V lookup: CDR1 SGHAT, CDR2 FQNNGV. V lost 5 bases, J lost 4 bases, and 11 bases stayed unmatched.

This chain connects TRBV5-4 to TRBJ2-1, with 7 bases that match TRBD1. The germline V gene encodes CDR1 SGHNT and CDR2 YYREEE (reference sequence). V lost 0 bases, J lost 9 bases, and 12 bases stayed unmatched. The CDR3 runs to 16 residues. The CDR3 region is CASSLALGQPGSEQFF. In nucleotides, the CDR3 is TGTGCCAGCAGCTTGGCTCTGGGACAGCCGGGTTCTGAGCAGTTCTTC.

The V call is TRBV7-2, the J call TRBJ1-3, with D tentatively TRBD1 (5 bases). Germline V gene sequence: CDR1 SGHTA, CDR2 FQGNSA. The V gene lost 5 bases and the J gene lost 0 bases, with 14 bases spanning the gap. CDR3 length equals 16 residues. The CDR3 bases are TGTGCCAGCAGCCGTGGGGGGGGGAACTCTGGAAACACCATATATTTT. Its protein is CASSRGGGNSGNTIYF.

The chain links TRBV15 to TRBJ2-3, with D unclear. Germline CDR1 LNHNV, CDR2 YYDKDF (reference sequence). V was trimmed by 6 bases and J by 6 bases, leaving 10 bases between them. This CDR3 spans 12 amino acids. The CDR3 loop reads CATSTGWDTQYF. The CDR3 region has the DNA TGTGCCACCAGTACCGGTTGGGATACGCAGTATTTT.

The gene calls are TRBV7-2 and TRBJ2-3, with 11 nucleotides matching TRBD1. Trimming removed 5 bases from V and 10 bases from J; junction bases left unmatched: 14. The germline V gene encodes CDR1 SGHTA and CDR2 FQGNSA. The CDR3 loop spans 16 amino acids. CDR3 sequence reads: CASSLNPGQGGGAQYF. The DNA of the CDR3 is TGTGCCAGCAGCCTAAACCCGGGACAGGGGGGGGGTGCGCAGTATTTT.